These 26 T cell receptor beta chains originate from one sample sequenced in a study of T cells in Graves' hyperthyroidism and ophthalmopathy. Researchers amplified the TCR beta CDR3 regions from RNA transcripts. The study used the HTBI primer set for a first-round RT-PCR of the TCR CDR3. TCRdb reanalysed the multiplex PCR reads using MiXCR and keeps one entry per CDR3 protein. The top ten clones hold over 35% of a sample with about 200,000 distinct CDR3 sequences, 15% to 20% of them seen once. The sample taken for sequencing was blood. Receptors originate from a middle-aged man with Graves' hyperthyroidism.

The rearrangement links TRBV7-9 to TRBJ2-5, with TRBD2 matching over 8 bases. Trimming at V came to 1 base and at J to 2 bases, leaving 6 bases not matched to a gene. This CDR3 is 16 amino acids long. Per the germline V gene, CDR1 is SEHNR and CDR2 is FQNEAQ (reference sequence). CDR3 sequence (DNA): TGTGCCAGCAGCTTAGTTGGGAGCGGGGGACAAGAGACCCAGTACTTC. It yields the protein CASSLVGSGGQETQYF.

This clonotype occurred many times. The J gene is TRBJ2-3, the V gene TRBV7-9; 7 bases line up with TRBD1. Trimming removed 5 bases from V and 0 bases from J; junction bases left unmatched: 2. CDR1 and CDR2 (germline): SEHNR, FQNEAQ (reference sequence). CDR3 length: 14 residues. The CDR3 is CASSARGSTDTQYF. CDR3 sequence (DNA): TGTGCCAGCAGCGCCAGGGGGAGCACAGATACGCAGTATTTT.

This clonotype was recorded at least ten times. The chain's CDR3 is CASSSRLAGHKETQYF. DNA of the CDR3: TGTGCCAGCAGTTCACGACTAGCGGGGCATAAAGAGACCCAGTACTTC. The gene calls are TRBV28 and TRBJ2-5, with TRBD2 identical over 11 bases. CDR3 length: 16 amino acids. Trimming at V came to 4 bases and at J to 3 bases, leaving 7 bases not matched to a gene. Germline assignment: CDR1 MDHEN and CDR2 SYDVKM.

This clonotype is medium-sized by share. The V call is TRBV5-1, the J call TRBJ2-3, with TRBD1 as a possible D gene (6 bases). The V gene's germline CDR1 is SGHRS and CDR2 YFSETQ. Deletions cut 1 base from V and 3 bases from J, with 12 bases between. The CDR3 length is 15 residues. The CDR3 loop reads CASSLTDRRTDTQYF. Written as DNA, the CDR3 is TGCGCCAGCAGCTTGACAGACAGGAGAACAGATACGCAGTATTTT.

This clonotype appeared once. A much larger clone differs by one base, so this may be a read error. V gene TRBV5-5 combines with J gene TRBJ2-2; no definite D call. The CDR3 runs to 14 residues. Germline-derived CDR1 and CDR2 are SGHKS and YYEKEE (reference sequence). CDR3 loop: CASRLVSTYGELFF. The CDR3 nucleotides are TGTGCCAGCAGATTGGTTTCAACGTACGGGGAGCTGTTTTTT.

This clonotype showed up many times. The V gene is TRBV7-2, the J gene TRBJ2-1; perhaps TRBD2 as D (7 bases). V lost 1 base to trimming and J lost 4 bases, with 14 bases between them. Germline CDR1 SGHTA, CDR2 FQGNSA. This CDR3 has 16 residues. The CDR3 DNA sequence: TGTGCCAGCAGCTTAGTGGGGCGGGGGCCATACAATGAGCAGTTCTTC. This encodes CASSLVGRGPYNEQFF.

This clonotype was seen many times. This chain uses TRBV27 with TRBJ2-7; 7 bases map to TRBD1. Trimming at V came to 3 bases and at J to 6 bases, leaving 5 bases not matched to a gene. Germline V gene data show CDR1 as MNHEY and CDR2 as SMNVEV (reference sequence). This CDR3 has 13 residues. This CDR3 is CASSFYRGSEQYF. The CDR3 DNA reads as TGTGCCAGCAGTTTCTACAGGGGCTCCGAGCAGTACTTC.

The sample holds many counts of this clonotype. This chain links TRBV3-1 with TRBJ2-1, with D tentatively TRBD1 or TRBD2 (5 bases each). The CDR3 sequence is 13 residues long. Germline loops: CDR1 LGHDT, CDR2 YNNKEL (reference sequence). V dropped 1 base and J dropped 7 bases, with 8 bases sitting between them. The CDR3 here is CASSQVEGNEQFF. CDR3 sequence (DNA): TGTGCCAGCAGCCAAGTAGAGGGGAATGAGCAGTTCTTC.

This clonotype was seen repeatedly, ten times or more. This rearrangement joins TRBV5-6 to TRBJ1-1; TRBD1 might be the D (5 bases). Germline V gene data show CDR1 as SGHDT and CDR2 as YYEEEE. V was pared by 0 bases and J by 5 bases, with 11 bases between. This CDR3 has 14 amino acids. This CDR3 is CASSLAFGGTEAFF. In DNA form, the CDR3 reads TGTGCCAGCAGCTTGGCGTTTGGGGGAACTGAAGCTTTCTTT.

This chain uses TRBV28 with TRBJ2-5; D might be TRBD2 (6 bases). The germline V and J ends were trimmed by 4 bases and 5 bases, with 17 bases remaining between them. The CDR3 runs 15 residues. Germline CDR1 is MDHEN and CDR2 is SYDVKM. The CDR3 nucleotides are TGTGCCAGCAGTTCGGCGAGCGCGAGCGGGGAGACCCAGTACTTC. Amino acid sequence: CASSSASASGETQYF. Variable domain in full (rest from reference TRBV28 and TRBJ2-5): DVKVTQSSRYLVKRTGEKVFLECVQDMDHENMFWYRQDPGLGLRLIYFSYDVKMKEKGDIPEGYSVSREKKERFSLILESASTNQTSMYLCASSSASASGETQYFGPGTRLLVL.

The V gene is TRBV27, the J gene TRBJ1-1; no clear D. CDR3 length: 16 amino acids. Germline V CDR1 and CDR2: MNHEY, SMNVEV (reference sequence). Trimming removed 1 base from V and 1 base from J, with 13 bases in between. The DNA of the CDR3 is TGTGCCAGCAGTTTATTTTTCGAGAACTGGAACACTGAAGCTTTCTTT. Its protein is CASSLFFENWNTEAFF.

The chain is built from TRBV7-3 and TRBJ2-2, with D perhaps matching TRBD1 (6 bases). V dropped 5 bases and J dropped 6 bases, with 10 bases sitting between them. CDR3 length: 13 amino acids. Germline values: CDR1 SGHTA, CDR2 FQGTGA. As DNA, the CDR3 is TGTGCCAGCAGCGGACAGAGCTCCGGGGAGCTGTTTTTT. It is translated as CASSGQSSGELFF.

The sample holds many counts of this clonotype. The V gene is TRBV28, the J gene TRBJ2-1, with 9 bases matching TRBD1. This CDR3 spans 18 amino acids. CDR1 MDHEN and CDR2 SYDVKM come from the germline V gene. V was pared by 5 bases and J by 0 bases, with 11 bases of the junction left unmatched. CDR3 in amino acids: CASSLVPGQGTSYNEQFF. The DNA for the CDR3 is TGTGCCAGCAGTCTCGTCCCGGGACAGGGAACCTCCTACAATGAGCAGTTCTTC.

This clonotype was observed a handful of times. The chain is built from TRBV7-3 and TRBJ2-2; 7 bases align to TRBD1. J lost 2 bases, V lost 3 bases, and 6 bases had no gene match. This CDR3 has 16 amino acids. CDR1 SGHTA and CDR2 FQGTGA come from the germline V gene. CDR3 residues: CASSFLGTANTGELFF. The CDR3 bases are TGTGCCAGCAGCTTCCTCGGGACAGCCAACACCGGGGAGCTGTTTTTT.

This clonotype was detected ten times or more. The chain's CDR3 is CASRGDRGRTEAFF. Here the CDR3 DNA reads TGCGCCAGCCGGGGGGACAGGGGAAGAACTGAAGCTTTCTTT. V gene TRBV5-1 combines with J gene TRBJ1-1; TRBD1 agrees at 10 bases. The CDR3 runs 14 residues. Trimming removed 7 bases from V and 5 bases from J; junction bases left unmatched: 8. The germline V gene has CDR1 SGHRS and CDR2 YFSETQ.

This clonotype was picked up many times. The V call is TRBV7-9, the J call TRBJ2-7; 9 bases are a match to TRBD2. The V and J ends lost 6 bases and 1 base, in that order; junction bases with no gene match: 4. This CDR3 has 14 amino acids. Germline V gives CDR1 SEHNR, CDR2 FQNEAQ (reference sequence). The CDR3 protein is CASRPSGASYEQYF. For the CDR3, the DNA is TGTGCCAGCAGACCTAGCGGGGCGTCCTACGAGCAGTACTTC.

The sample holds many counts of this clonotype. The rearrangement uses TRBV27 and TRBJ2-3; maybe TRBD2 (6 bases). Per germline, CDR1 MNHEY and CDR2 SMNVEV (reference sequence). V was cut by 2 bases and J by 5 bases, with 11 bases left in between. The CDR3 contains 14 residues. The CDR3 region is CASSLMGGKDTQYF. Here the CDR3 DNA reads TGTGCCAGCAGTTTAATGGGGGGAAAAGATACGCAGTATTTT.

The chain has TRBV4-2 and TRBJ2-1, with 15 bases lining up with TRBD2. Germline CDR1 LGHNA, CDR2 YNFKEQ. With 1 base clipped from V and 3 bases from J, the junction kept 4 bases outside the gene matches. The CDR3 extends over 18 amino acids. CDR3 loop: CASSQVGTSGGSYNEQFF. The CDR3 nucleotides read TGTGCCAGCAGCCAAGTAGGGACTAGCGGGGGGAGCTACAATGAGCAGTTCTTC.

In this sample, this clonotype turned up a few times. This chain's CDR3 is CASSLRQGLLETQYF. CDR3 DNA: TGTGCCAGCAGCCTGCGACAGGGATTGCTAGAGACCCAGTACTTC. This chain uses TRBV5-4 with TRBJ2-5; TRBD1 aligns across 7 bases. Per germline, CDR1 SGHNT and CDR2 YYREEE (reference sequence). After removal of 4 bases from V and 4 bases from J, the junction contained 10 bases not matched to a gene. CDR3 length: 15 residues.

This clonotype was detected ten times or more. The chain employs TRBV4-2 and TRBJ2-1; D perhaps matches TRBD2 (5 bases). The CDR3 has 14 amino acids. Trimming shortened V by 3 bases and J by 9 bases, and 15 bases separated the two germline ends. Per the germline V gene, CDR1 is LGHNA and CDR2 is YNFKEQ. The CDR3 bases are TGTGCCAGCAGCCAGCGGCCGGGGATGAGTGAGCAGTTCTTC. Encoded protein: CASSQRPGMSEQFF.

This clonotype was detected ten times or more. The chain is built from TRBV28 and TRBJ1-2; D unresolved. The CDR3 contains 12 residues. Germline V gives CDR1 MDHEN, CDR2 SYDVKM. V lost 3 bases and J 2 bases, leaving 4 bases between the germline ends. The CDR3 region is CASSLQNYGYTF. DNA for the CDR3: TGTGCCAGCAGTTTGCAGAACTATGGCTACACCTTC.

On this clonotype itself: Just one base apart from a much larger clone, this may be a read error. The J gene is TRBJ2-1, the V gene TRBV7-3; 12 nucleotides agree with TRBD2. The CDR3 covers 16 residues. Trimming at V came to 5 bases and at J to 1 base, leaving 3 bases not matched to a gene. CDR1 and CDR2 (germline): SGHTA, FQGTGA. The CDR3 sequence: CASSRLAGASYNEQFF. CDR3 DNA sequence: TGTGCCAGCAGCCGACTAGCGGGGGCGTCCTACAATGAGCAGTTCTTC. The full variable domain, in which reference TRBV7-3 and TRBJ2-1 provide the parts outside the CDR3, is GAGVSQTPSNKVTEKGKYVELRCDPISGHTALYWYRQSLGQGPEFLIYFQGTGAADDSGLPNDRFFAVRPEGSVSTLKIQRTERGDSAVYLCASSRLAGASYNEQFFGPGTRLTVL.

This chain joins TRBV19 and TRBJ2-5; no clear D gene. CDR3 length: 15 residues. V gave up 1 base and J gave up 2 bases, with 11 bases separating them. Germline assignment: CDR1 LNHDA and CDR2 SQIVND (reference sequence). CDR3 bases: TGTGCCAGTAGTATAGGAATCGTAGGACAAGAGACCCAGTACTTC. Its translation: CASSIGIVGQETQYF.

The V call is TRBV29-1, the J call TRBJ2-5; 9 nucleotides align to TRBD2. CDR3 length: 12 residues. V gave up 6 bases and J gave up 4 bases; unmatched junction bases: 3. Per the germline V gene, CDR1 is SQVTM and CDR2 is ANQGSEA. The CDR3 DNA follows: TGCAGCGTGATGACTAGCGGAGAGACCCAGTACTTC. Its translation: CSVMTSGETQYF.

This clonotype has ten or more counts. The chain joins TRBV30 to TRBJ1-1, with D uncertain. Germline CDR1 reads GTSNPN; CDR2 reads SVGIG (reference sequence). Trimming took 4 bases from V and 8 from J, leaving 11 bases between them. The CDR3 contains 11 residues. The CDR3 loop is CAWTIHSEAFF. In DNA form, the CDR3 reads TGTGCCTGGACCATACATAGCGAAGCTTTCTTT.

This sequence joins TRBV28 and TRBJ2-5; D is possibly TRBD1 or TRBD2 (5 bases each). V was shortened by 5 bases and J by 11 bases, with 15 bases between the two germline ends. Germline-derived CDR1 and CDR2 are MDHEN and SYDVKM. This CDR3 spans 12 amino acids. The CDR3 bases are TGTGCCAGCAGTCCGACGGGGCAGTCTCAGTACTTC. This translates into CASSPTGQSQYF.